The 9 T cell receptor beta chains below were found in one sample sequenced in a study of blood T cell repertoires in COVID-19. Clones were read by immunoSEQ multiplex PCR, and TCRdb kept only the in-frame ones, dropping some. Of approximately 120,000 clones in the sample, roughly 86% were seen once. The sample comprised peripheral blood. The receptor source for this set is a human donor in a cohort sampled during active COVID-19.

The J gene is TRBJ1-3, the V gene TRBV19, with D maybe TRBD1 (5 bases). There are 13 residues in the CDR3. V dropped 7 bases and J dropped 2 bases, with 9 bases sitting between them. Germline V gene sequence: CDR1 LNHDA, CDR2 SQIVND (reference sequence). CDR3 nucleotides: TGTGCCAGTATCGGAGGGGCTGGAAACACCATATATTTT. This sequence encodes CASIGGAGNTIYF.

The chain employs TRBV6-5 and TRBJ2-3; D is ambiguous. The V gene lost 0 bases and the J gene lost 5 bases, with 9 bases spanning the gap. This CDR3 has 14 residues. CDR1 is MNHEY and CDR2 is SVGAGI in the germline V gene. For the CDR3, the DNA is TGTGCCAGCAGTTACTCCACCCTAGTAGATACGCAGTATTTT. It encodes CASSYSTLVDTQYF.

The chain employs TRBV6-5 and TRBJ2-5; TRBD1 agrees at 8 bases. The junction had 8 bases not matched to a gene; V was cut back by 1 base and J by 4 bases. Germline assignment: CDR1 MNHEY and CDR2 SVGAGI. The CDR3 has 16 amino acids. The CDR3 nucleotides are TGTGCCAGCAGTTACTGGTCAGGGGGCCAGGGAGAGACCCAGTACTTC. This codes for CASSYWSGGQGETQYF.

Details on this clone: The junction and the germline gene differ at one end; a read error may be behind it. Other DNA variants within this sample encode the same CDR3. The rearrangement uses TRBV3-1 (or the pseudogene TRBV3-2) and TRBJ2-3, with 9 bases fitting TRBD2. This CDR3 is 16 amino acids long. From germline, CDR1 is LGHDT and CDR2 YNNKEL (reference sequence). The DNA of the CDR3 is TGCGCCAGCAGTCGCCTTAGCGGGGGCGGCACAGATACGCAGTATTTT. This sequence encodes CASSRLSGGGTDTQYF.

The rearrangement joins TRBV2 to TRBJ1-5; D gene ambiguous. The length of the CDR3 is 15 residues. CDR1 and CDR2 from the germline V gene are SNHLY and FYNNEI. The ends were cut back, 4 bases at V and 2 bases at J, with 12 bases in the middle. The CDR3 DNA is TGTGCCAGCAGTGGGGTGGGAGGCGGCAATCAGCCCCAGCATTTT. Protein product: CASSGVGGGNQPQHF.

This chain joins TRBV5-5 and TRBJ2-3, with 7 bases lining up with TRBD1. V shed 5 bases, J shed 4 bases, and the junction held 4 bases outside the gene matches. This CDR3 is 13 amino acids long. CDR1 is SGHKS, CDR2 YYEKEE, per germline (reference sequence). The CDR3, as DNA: TGTGCCAGCAGTAGCACAGGGGCAGATACGCAGTATTTT. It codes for CASSSTGADTQYF.

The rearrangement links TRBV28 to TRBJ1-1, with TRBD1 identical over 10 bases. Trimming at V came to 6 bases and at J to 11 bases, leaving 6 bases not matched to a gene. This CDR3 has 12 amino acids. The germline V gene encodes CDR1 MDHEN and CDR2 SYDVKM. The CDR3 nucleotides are TGTGCCAGCAGCAGACAGGGGGCGTTGGCTTTCTTT. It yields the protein CASSRQGALAFF.

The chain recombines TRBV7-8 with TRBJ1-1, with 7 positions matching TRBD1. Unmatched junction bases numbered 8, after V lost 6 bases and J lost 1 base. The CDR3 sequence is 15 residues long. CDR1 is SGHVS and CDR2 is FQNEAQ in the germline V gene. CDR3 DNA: TGTGCCAGCAGTGCAGGGGGAAGTGGGAACACTGAAGCTTTCTTT. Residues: CASSAGGSGNTEAFF.

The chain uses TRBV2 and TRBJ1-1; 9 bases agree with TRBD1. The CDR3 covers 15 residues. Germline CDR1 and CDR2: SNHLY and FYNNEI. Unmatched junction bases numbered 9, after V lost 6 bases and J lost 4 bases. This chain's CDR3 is CASSQQGASSTEAFF. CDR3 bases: TGTGCCAGCAGCCAACAGGGGGCCTCAAGCACTGAAGCTTTCTTT.